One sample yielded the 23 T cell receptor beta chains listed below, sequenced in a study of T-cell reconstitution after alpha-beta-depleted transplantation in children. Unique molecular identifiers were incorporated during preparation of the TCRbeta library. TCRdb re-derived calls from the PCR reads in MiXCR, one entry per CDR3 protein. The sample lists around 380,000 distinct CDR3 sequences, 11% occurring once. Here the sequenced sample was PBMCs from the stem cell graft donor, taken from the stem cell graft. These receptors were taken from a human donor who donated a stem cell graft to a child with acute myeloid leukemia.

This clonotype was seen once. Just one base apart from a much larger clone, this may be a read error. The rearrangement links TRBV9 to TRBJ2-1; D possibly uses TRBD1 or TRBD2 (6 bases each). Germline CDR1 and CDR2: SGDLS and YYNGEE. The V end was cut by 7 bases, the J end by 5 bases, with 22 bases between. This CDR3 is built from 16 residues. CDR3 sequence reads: CASAQRRGAPHNEQFF. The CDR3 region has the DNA TGTGCCAGCGCTCAGCGGAGGGGGGCCCCCCACAATGAGCAGTTCTTC. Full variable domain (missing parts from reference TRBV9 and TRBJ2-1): DSGVTQTPKHLITATGQRVTLRCSPRSGDLSVYWYQQSLDQGLQFLIQYYNGEERAKGNILERFSAQQFPDLHSELNLSSLELGDSALYFCASAQRRGAPHNEQFFGPGTRLTVL.

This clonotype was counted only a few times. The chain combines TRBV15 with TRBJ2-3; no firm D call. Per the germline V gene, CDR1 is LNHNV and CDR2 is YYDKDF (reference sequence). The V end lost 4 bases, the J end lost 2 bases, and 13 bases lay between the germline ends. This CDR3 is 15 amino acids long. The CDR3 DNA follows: TGTGCCACCAGCAACACAGCCCGGCCCACAGATACGCAGTATTTT. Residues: CATSNTARPTDTQYF.

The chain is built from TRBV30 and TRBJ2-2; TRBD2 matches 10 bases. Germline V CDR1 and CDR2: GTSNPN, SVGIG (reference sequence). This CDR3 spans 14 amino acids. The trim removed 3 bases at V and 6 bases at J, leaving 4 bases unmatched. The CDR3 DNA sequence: TGTGCCTGGAGCAGCGGGGGGGTCCCCGGGGAGCTGTTTTTT. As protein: CAWSSGGVPGELFF.

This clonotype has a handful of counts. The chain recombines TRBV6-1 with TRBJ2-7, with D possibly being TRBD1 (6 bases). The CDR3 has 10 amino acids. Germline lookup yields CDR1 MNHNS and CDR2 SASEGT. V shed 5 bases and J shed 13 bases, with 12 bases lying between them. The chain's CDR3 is CASSLGHLYV. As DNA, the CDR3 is TGTGCCAGCAGTTTGGGACACCTTTACGTC.

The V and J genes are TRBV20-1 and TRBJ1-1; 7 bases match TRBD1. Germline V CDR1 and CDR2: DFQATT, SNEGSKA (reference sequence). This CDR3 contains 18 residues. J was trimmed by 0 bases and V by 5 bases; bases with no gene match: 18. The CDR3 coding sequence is TGCAGTGCTGTCCGGGACAGAGGGGGGGGAGGGATGAACACTGAAGCTTTCTTT. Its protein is CSAVRDRGGGGMNTEAFF.

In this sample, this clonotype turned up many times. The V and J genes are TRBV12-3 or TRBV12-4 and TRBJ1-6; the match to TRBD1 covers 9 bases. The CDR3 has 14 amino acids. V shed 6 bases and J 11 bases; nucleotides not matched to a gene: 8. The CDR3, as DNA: TGTGCCAGCAGCCCGGGACAGGGAGGGACACCCCTCCACTTT. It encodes CASSPGQGGTPLHF.

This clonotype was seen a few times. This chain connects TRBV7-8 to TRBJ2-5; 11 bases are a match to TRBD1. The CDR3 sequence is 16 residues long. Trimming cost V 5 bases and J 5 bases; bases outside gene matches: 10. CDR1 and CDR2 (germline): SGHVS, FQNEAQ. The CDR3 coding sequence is TGTGCCAGCAGCCCCAGACCCGGGACAGGGGGGGAGACCCAGTACTTC. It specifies CASSPRPGTGGETQYF.

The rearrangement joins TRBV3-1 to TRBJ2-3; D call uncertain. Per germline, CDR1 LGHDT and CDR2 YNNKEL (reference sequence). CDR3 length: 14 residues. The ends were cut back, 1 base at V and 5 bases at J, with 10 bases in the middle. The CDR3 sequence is CASSQGVAGDTQYF. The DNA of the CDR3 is TGTGCCAGCAGCCAAGGGGTAGCAGGAGATACGCAGTATTTT.

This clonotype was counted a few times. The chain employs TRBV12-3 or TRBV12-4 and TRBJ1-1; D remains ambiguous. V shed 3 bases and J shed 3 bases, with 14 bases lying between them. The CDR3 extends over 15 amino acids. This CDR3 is CASSLIGVADTEAFF. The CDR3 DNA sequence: TGTGCCAGCAGTTTGATTGGGGTGGCGGACACTGAAGCTTTCTTT.

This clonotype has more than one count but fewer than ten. The CDR3 sequence is CASRLGTEAFF. CDR3 in DNA: TGTGCCAGCAGATTGGGCACTGAAGCTTTCTTT. The chain has TRBV12-3 or TRBV12-4 and TRBJ1-1; D remains ambiguous. The CDR3 runs 11 residues. Trimming shortened V by 6 bases and J by 4 bases, and 6 bases separated the two germline ends.

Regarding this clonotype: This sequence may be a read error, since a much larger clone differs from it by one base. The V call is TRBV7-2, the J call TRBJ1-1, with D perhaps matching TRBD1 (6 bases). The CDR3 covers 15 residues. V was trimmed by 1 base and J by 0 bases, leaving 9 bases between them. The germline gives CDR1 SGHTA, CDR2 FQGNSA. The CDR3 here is CASSLGAGVNTEAFF. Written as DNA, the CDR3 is TGTGCCAGCAGCTTAGGGGCAGGGGTGAACACTGAAGCTTTCTTT.

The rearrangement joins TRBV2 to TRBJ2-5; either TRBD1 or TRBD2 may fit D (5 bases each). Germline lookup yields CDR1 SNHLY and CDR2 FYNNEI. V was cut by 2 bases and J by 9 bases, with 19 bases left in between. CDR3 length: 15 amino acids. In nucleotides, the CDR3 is TGTGCCAGCAGTGAAAACCCGGGGCACCCTGGGGCCCAGTACTTC. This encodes CASSENPGHPGAQYF. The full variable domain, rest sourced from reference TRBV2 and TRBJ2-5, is EPEVTQTPSHQVTQMGQEVILRCVPISNHLYFYWYRQILGQKVEFLVSFYNNEISEKSEIFDDQFSVERPDGSNFTLKIRSTKLEDSAMYFCASSENPGHPGAQYFGPGTRLLVL.

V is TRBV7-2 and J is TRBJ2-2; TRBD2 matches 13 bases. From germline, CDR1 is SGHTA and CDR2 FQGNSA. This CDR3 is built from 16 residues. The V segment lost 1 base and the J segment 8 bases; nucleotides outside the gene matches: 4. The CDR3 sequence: CASSLVLAGGRGELFF. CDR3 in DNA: TGTGCCAGCAGCTTAGTACTAGCGGGAGGGCGAGGGGAGCTGTTTTTT.

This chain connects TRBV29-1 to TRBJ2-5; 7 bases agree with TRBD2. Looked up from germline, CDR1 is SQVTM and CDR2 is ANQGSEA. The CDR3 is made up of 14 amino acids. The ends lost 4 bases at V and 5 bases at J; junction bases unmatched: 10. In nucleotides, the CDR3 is TGCAGCGTTGCAAGGCTGGGACTACCCGAGACCCAGTACTTC. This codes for CSVARLGLPETQYF.

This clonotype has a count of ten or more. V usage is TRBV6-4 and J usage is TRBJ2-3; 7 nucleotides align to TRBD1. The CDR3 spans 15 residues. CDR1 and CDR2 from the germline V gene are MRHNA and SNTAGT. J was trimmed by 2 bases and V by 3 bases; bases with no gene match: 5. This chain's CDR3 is CASSERDRATDTQYF. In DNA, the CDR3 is TGTGCCAGCAGTGAAAGGGACAGAGCCACAGATACGCAGTATTTT.

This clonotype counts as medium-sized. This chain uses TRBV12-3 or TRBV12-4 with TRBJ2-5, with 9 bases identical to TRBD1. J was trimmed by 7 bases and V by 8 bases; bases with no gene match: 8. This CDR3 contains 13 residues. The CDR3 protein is CASVGQGQGTQYF. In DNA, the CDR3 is TGTGCCAGCGTGGGACAGGGTCAGGGGACCCAGTACTTC.

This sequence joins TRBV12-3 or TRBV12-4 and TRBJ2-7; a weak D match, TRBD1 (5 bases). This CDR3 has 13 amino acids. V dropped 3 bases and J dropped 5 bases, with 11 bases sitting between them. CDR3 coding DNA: TGTGCCAGCAGTTTGGGGCAGGGTAACGAGCAGTACGTC. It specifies CASSLGQGNEQYV.

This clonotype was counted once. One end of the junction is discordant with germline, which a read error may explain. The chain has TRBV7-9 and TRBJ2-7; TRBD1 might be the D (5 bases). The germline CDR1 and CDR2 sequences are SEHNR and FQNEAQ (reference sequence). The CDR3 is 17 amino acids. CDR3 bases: TGTGCCAGCGGCTTAGTAGGGGTTGTAGGACCGACCTACGAGCAGTACTTC. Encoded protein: CASGLVGVVGPTYEQYF.

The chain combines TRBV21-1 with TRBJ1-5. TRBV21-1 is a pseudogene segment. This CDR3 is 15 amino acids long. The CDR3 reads CASSKGPNSNQPQHF. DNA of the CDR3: TGTGCCAGCAGCAAAGGTCCAAATAGCAATCAGCCCCAGCATTTT.

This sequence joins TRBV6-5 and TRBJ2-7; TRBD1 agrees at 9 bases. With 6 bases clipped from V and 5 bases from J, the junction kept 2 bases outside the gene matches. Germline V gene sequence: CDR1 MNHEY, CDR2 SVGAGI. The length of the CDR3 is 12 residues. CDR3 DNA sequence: TGTGCCAGCAGGGGACAGGGCCACGAGCAGTACTTC. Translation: CASRGQGHEQYF.

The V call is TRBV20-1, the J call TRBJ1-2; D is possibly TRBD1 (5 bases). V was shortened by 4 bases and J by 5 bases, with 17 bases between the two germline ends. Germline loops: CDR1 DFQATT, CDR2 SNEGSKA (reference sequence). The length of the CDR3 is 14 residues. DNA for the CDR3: TGCAGTGCTATTGTGGGGACGGGAGGTTATGGCTACACCTTC. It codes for CSAIVGTGGYGYTF.

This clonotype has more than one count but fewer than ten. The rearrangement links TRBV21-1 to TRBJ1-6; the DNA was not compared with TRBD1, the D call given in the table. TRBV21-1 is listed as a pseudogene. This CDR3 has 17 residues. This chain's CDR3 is CASSKVGFEGARSPLHF. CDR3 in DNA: TGTGCCAGCAGCAAAGTTGGGTTTGAGGGGGCGCGGTCACCCCTCCACTTT.

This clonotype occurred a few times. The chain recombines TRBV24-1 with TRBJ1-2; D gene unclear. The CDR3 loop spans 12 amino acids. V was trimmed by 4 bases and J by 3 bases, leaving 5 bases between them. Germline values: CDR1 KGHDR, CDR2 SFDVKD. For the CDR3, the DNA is TGTGCCACCAGTGACCAATACTATGGCTACACCTTC. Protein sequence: CATSDQYYGYTF.